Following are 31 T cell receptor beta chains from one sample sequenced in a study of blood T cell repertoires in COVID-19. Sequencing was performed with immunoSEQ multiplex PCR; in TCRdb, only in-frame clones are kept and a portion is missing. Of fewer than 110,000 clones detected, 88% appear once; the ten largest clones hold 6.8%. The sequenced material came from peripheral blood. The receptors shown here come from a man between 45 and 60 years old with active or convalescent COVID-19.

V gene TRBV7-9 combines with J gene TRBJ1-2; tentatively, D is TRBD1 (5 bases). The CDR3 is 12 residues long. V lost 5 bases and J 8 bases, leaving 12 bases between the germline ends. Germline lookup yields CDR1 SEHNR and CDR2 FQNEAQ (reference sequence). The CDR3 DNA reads TGTGCCAGCAGCCCCGGGGGGTCGGGCTACACCTTC. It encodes CASSPGGSGYTF.

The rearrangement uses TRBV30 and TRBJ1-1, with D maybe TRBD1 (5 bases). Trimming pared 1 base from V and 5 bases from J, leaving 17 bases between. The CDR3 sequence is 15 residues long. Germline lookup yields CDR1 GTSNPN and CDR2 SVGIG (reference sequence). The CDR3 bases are TGTGCCTGGAGTGCCACGTCCGGAGGGGAGACTGAAGCTTTCTTT. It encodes CAWSATSGGETEAFF.

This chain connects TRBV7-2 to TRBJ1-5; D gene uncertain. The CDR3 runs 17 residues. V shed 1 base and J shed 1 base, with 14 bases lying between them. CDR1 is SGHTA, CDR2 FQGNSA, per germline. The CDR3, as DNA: TGTGCCAGCAGCTTAGTTCCCGGCAGGAAAAGCAATCAGCCCCAGCATTTT. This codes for CASSLVPGRKSNQPQHF.

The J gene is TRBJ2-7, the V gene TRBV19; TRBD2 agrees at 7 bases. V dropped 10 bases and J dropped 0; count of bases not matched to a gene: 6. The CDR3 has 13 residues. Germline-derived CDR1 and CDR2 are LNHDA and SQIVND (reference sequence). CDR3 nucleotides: TGTGCCACGAAACCTAGCGGCTCCTACGAGCAGTACTTC. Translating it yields CATKPSGSYEQYF.

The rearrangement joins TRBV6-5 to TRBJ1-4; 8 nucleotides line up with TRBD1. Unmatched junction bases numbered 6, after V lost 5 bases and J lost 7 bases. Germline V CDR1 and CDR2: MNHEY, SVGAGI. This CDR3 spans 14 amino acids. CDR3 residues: CASSTDRDGEKLFF. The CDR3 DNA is TGTGCCAGCAGTACGGACAGGGATGGTGAAAAACTGTTTTTT.

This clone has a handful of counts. CDR3 DNA sequence: TGTGCCAGCAGTGACGGACAGGGGGCTGGGGCCAACGTCCTGACTTTC. This encodes CASSDGQGAGANVLTF. This chain connects TRBV6-4 to TRBJ2-6; 10 bases align to TRBD1. Germline V gives CDR1 MRHNA, CDR2 SNTAGT. The CDR3 is made up of 16 amino acids. Losses at the gene ends were 2 bases for V and 2 bases for J; bases not matched to a gene: 0.

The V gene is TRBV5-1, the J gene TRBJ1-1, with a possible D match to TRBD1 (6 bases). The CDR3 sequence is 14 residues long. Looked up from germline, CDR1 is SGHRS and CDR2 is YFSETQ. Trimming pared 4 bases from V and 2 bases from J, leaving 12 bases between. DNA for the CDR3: TGCGCCAGCAGCCTGGGACAAAGTAACACTGAAGCTTTCTTT. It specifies CASSLGQSNTEAFF. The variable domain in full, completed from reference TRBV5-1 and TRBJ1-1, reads KAGVTQTPRYLIKTRGQQVTLSCSPISGHRSVSWYQQTPGQGLQFLFEYFSETQRNKGNFPGRFSGRQFSNSRSEMNVSTLELGDSALYLCASSLGQSNTEAFFGQGTRLTVV.

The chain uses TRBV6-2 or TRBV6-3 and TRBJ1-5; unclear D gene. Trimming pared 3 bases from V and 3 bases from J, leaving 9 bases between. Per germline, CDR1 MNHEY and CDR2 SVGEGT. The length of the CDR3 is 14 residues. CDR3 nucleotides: TGTGCCAGCAGTTATACGGGGTTCAATCAGCCCCAGCATTTT. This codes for CASSYTGFNQPQHF.

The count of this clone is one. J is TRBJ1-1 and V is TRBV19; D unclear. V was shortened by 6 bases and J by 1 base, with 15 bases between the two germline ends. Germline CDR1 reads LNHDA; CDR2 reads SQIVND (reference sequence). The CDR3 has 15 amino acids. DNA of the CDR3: TGTGCCAGTAGGGCCCGGGAAACCCAGAACACTGAAGCTTTCTTT. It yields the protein CASRARETQNTEAFF.

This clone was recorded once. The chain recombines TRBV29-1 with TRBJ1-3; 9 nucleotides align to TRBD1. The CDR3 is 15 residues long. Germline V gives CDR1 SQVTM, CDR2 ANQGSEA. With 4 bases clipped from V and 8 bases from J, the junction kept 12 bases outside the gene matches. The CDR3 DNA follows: TGCAGCGTTGTCGGACAGGGGCCAAGAGGGGACACCATATATTTT. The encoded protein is CSVVGQGPRGDTIYF.

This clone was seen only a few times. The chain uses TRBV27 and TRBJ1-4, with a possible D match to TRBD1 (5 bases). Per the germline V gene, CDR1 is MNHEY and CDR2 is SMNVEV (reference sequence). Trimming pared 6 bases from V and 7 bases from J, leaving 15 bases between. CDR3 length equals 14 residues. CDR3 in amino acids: CASRPGASREKLFF. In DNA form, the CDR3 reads TGTGCCAGCAGACCTGGGGCATCCCGTGAAAAACTGTTTTTT.

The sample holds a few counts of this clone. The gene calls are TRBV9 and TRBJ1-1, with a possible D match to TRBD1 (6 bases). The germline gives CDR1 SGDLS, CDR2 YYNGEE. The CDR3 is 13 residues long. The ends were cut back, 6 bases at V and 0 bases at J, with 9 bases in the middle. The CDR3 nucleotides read TGTGCCAGCAACCGGGACATGAACACTGAAGCTTTCTTT. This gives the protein CASNRDMNTEAFF.

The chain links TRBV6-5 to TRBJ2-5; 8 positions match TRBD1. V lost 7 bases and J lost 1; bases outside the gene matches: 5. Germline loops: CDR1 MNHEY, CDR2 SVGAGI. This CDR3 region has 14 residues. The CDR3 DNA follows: TGTGCCAGCACCCGGACAGGGACCCAAGAGACCCAGTACTTC. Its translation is CASTRTGTQETQYF.

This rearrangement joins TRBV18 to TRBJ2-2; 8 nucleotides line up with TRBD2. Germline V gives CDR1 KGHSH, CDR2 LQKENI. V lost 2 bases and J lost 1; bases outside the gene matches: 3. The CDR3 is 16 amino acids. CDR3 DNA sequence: TGTGCCAGCTCACCAGTAAGCGGGAGGAACACCGGGGAGCTGTTTTTT. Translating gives CASSPVSGRNTGELFF.

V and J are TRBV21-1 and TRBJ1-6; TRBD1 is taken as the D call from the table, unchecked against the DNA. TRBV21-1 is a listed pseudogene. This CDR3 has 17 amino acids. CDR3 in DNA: TGTGCCAGCAGCTTCCGTTGGGGCAAGGTGGGGATTCACCCCCTCCACTTT. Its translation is CASSFRWGKVGIHPLHF.

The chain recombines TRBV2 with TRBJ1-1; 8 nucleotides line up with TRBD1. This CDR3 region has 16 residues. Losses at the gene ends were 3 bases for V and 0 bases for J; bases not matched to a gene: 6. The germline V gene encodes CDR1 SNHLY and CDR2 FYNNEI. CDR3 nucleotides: TGTGCCAGCAGTGAGACCGGGACAGGTATGAACACTGAAGCTTTCTTT. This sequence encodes CASSETGTGMNTEAFF.

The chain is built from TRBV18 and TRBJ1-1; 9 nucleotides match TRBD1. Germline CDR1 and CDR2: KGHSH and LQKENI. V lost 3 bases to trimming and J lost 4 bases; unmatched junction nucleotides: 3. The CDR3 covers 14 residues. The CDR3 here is CASSPRTGATEAFF. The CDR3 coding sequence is TGTGCCAGCTCACCTCGGACAGGGGCCACTGAAGCTTTCTTT.

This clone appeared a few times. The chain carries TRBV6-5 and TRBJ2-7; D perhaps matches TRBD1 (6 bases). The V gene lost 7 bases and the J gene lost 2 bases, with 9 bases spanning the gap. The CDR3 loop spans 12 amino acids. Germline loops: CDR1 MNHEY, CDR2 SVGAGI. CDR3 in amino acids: CASTTGPYEQYF. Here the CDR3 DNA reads TGTGCCAGCACAACAGGGCCCTACGAGCAGTACTTC.

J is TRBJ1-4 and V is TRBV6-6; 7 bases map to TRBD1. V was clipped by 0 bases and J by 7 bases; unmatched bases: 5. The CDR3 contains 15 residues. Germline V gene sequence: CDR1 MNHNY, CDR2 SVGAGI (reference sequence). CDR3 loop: CASSYSQGPPEKLFF. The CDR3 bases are TGTGCCAGCAGTTACTCACAGGGGCCACCTGAAAAACTGTTTTTT.

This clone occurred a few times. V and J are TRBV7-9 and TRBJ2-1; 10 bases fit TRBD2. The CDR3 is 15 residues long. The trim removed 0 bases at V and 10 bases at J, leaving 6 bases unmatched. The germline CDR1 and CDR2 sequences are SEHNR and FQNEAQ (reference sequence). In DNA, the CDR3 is TGTGCCAGCAGCTTAGCTAGCGGGAGGATCGGGGAGCAGTTCTTC. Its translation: CASSLASGRIGEQFF.

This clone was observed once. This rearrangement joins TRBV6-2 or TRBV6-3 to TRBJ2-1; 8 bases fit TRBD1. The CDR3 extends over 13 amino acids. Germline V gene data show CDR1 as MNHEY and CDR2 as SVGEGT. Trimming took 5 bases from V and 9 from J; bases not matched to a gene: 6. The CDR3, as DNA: TGTGCCAGCAGTCGCCAGGGGACAGGTGAGCAGTTCTTC. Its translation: CASSRQGTGEQFF.

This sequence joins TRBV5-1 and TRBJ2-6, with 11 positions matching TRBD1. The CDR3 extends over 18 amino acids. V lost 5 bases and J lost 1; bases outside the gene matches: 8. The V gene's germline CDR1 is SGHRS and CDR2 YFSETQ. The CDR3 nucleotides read TGCGCCAGCAGAGGAAAGGACAGGGGGCTATCTGGGGCCAACGTCCTGACTTTC. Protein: CASRGKDRGLSGANVLTF.

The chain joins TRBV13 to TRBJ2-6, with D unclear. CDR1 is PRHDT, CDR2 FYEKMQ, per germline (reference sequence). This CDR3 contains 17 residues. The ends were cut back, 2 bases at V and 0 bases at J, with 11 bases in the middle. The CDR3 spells CASSLRPDNSGANVLTF. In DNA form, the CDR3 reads TGTGCCAGCAGCTTAAGACCCGACAACTCTGGGGCCAACGTCCTGACTTTC.

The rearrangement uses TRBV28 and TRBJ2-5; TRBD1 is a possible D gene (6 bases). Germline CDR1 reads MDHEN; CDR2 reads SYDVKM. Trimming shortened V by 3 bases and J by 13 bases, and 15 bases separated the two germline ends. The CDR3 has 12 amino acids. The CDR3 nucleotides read TGTGCCAGCAGTTTCCGACAGGCGGCGGTGTACTTC. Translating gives CASSFRQAAVYF.

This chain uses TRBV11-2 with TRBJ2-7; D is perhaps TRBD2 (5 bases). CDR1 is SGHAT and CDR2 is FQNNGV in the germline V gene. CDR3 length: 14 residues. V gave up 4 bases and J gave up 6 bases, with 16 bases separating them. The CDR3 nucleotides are TGTGCCAGCAGCTCGGGCTGGGGAGAGGGCGAGCAGTACTTC. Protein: CASSSGWGEGEQYF.

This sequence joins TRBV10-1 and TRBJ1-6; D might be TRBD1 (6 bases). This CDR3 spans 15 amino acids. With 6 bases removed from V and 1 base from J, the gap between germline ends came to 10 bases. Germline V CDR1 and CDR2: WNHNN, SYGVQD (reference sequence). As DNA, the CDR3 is TGCGCCAGCAGACAGGGTCGGTCCTATAATTCACCCCTCCACTTT. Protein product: CASRQGRSYNSPLHF.

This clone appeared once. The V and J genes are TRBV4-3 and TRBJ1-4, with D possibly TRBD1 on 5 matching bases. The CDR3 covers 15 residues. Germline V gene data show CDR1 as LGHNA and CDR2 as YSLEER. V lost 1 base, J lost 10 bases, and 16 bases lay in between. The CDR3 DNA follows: TGCGCCAGCAGCCAAGTTCAGGGTTCGATACCAAAACTGTTTTTT. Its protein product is CASSQVQGSIPKLFF.

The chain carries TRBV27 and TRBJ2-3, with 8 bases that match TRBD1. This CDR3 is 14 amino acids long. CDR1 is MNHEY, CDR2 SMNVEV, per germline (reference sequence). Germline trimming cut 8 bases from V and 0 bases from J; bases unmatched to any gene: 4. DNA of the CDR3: TGTGCCAGCGGAGACAGGGGAAGCACAGATACGCAGTATTTT. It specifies CASGDRGSTDTQYF.

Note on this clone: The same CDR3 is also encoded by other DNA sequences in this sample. CDR3 sequence reads: CASSLGQGDTEAFF. The CDR3, as DNA: TGTGCCAGCAGCTTAGGACAGGGGGACACTGAAGCTTTCTTT. The chain joins TRBV7-9 to TRBJ1-1; 9 bases align to TRBD1. Trimming cost V 1 base and J 3 bases; bases outside gene matches: 0. Germline lookup yields CDR1 SEHNR and CDR2 FQNEAQ (reference sequence). The CDR3 extends over 14 amino acids.

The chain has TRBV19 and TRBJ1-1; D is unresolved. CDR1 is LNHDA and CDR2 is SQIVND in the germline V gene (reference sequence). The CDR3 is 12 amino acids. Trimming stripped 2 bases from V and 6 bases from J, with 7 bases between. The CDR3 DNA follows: TGTGCCAGTAGTATACGGAGGTCTGAAGCTTTCTTT. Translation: CASSIRRSEAFF.

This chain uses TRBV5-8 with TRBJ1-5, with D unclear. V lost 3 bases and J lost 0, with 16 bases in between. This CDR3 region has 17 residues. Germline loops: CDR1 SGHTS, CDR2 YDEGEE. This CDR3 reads CASSSGSLGYSNQPQHF. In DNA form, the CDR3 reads TGTGCCAGCAGCTCAGGTTCGTTGGGCTATAGCAATCAGCCCCAGCATTTT.